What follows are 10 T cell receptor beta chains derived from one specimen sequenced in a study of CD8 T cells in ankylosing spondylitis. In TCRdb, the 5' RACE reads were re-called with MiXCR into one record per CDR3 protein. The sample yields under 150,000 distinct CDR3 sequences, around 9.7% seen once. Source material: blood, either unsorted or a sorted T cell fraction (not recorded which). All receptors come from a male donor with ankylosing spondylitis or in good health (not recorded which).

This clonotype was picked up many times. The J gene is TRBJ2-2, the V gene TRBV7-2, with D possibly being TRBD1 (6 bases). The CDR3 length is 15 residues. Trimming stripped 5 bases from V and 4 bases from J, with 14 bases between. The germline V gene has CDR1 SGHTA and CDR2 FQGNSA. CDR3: CASSPPGTLTGELFF. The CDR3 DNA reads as TGTGCCAGCAGCCCACCGGGGACACTCACCGGGGAGCTGTTTTTT. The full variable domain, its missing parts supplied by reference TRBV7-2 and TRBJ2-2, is GAGVSQSPSNKVTEKGKDVELRCDPISGHTALYWYRQSLGQGLEFLIYFQGNSAPDKSGLPSDRFSAERTGGSVSTLTIQRTQQEDSAVYLCASSPPGTLTGELFFGEGSRLTVL.

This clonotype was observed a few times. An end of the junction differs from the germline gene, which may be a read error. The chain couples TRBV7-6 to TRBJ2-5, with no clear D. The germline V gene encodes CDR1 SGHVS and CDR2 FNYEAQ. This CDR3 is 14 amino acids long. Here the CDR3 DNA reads TGTGCCAGCAGCTTAGTAGGGAACCATGAGACCCAGTACTTC. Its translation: CASSLVGNHETQYF. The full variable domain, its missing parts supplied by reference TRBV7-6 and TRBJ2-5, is GAGVSQSPRYKVTKRGQDVALRCDPISGHVSLYWYRQALGQGPEFLTYFNYEAQQDKSGLPNDRFSAERPEGSISTLTIQRTEQRDSAMYRCASSLVGNHETQYFGPGTRLLVL.

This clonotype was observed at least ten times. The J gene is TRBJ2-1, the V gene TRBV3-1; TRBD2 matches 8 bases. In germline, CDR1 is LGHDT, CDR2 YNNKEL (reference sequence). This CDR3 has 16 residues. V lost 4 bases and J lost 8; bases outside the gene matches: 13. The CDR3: CASSRHGTRTSHEQFF. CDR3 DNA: TGTGCCAGCAGCCGACACGGGACTAGAACTTCACATGAGCAGTTCTTC.

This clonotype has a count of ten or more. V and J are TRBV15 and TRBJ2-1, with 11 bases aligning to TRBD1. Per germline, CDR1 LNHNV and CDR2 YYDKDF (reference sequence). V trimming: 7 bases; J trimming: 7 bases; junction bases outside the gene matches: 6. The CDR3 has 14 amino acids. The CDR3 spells CATNGQGAKNEQFF. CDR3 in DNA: TGTGCCACCAATGGACAGGGGGCAAAAAATGAGCAGTTCTTC.

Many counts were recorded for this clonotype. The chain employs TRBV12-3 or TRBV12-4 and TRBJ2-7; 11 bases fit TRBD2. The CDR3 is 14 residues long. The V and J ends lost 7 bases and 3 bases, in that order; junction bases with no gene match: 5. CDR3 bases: TGTGCCAGCACCCCGGGACTAGCGGACTACGAGCAGTACTTC. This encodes CASTPGLADYEQYF.

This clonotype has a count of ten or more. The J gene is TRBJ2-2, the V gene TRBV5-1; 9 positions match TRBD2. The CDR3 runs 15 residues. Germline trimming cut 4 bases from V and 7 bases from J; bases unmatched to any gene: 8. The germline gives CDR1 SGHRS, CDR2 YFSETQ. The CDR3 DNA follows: TGCGCCAGCAGCCCTTATAGCGGGAGTATCGGGGAGCTGTTTTTT. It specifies CASSPYSGSIGELFF.

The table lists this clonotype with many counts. In DNA, the CDR3 is TGTGCCAGCAATTTAGCGGGAGGCTCTCACGAGCAGTACTTC. As protein: CASNLAGGSHEQYF. The chain carries TRBV6-5 and TRBJ2-7; 10 positions agree with TRBD2. Per the germline V gene, CDR1 is MNHEY and CDR2 is SVGAGI. J gave up 5 bases and V 7 bases, and 8 bases lay outside the gene matches. This CDR3 comprises 14 residues.

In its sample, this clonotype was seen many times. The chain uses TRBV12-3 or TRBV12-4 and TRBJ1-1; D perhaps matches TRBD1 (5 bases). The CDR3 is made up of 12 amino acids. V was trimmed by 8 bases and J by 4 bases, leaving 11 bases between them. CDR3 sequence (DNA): TGTGCCAGCGGGGATGGGGGCACTGAAGCTTTCTTT. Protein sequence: CASGDGGTEAFF.

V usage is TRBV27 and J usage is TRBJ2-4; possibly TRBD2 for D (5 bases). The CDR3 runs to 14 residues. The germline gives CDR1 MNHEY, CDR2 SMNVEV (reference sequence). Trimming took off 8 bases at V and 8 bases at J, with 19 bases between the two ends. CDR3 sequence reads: CASGGRGYLDIQYF. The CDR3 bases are TGTGCCAGCGGCGGGCGAGGGTATCTGGACATTCAGTACTTC.

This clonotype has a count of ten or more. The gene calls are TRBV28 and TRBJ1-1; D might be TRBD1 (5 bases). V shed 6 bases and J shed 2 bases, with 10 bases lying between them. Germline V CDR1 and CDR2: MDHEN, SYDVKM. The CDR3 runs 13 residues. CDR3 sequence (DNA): TGTGCCAGCAGGACAGAACTAAACACTGAAGCTTTCTTT. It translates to CASRTELNTEAFF.